The sequence of this T cell receptor beta chain was determined in a study of OX40 agonist ivuxolimab in advanced cancers. General notes on the study: The costimulatory receptor OX40 (CD134) was targeted by ivuxolimab, a fully human IgG2 agonistic monoclonal antibody. Three dose-escalation patients achieved partial responses, one with hepatocellular carcinoma and two with cutaneous melanoma. A male proportion of around 83% and a mean age of approximately 60 years, ranging from roughly 20 to 80, were recorded for the dose-escalation cohort. Of the approximately 54 patients in dose escalation, approximately 20 had hepatocellular carcinoma, some 15 had melanoma, 9 had renal cell carcinoma and 9 had head and neck cancer. Intravenous ivuxolimab was administered to patients every 2 weeks at six dose levels: 0.01, 0.1, 0.3, 1.5, 3 and 10 mg/kg. The purpose of peripheral TCRbeta sequencing was to test whether ivuxolimab changed TCR sequence diversity and led to clonal T-cell expansion. The paper covers the monotherapy dose-escalation part of the phase I ivuxolimab trial, which included N of about 50 patients. Patients were allowed to have had prior anti-PD-1, anti-PD-L1 or anti-CTLA-4 therapy, and about 40% of the dose-escalation patients had been treated with checkpoint inhibitors.

Of note for this clone: What this receptor recognizes is not known. No clone much larger than this one lies a single base away; base qualities are absent.

The trial excluded patients who had a history of autoimmune disease or who were on systemic immunosuppression. Peripheral blood for TCR sequencing was drawn from every dose cohort at baseline, at cycle 4 day 1 and at cycle 7 day 1. The samples were taken from a phase I, first-in-human, multicenter, open-label dose-escalation trial of ivuxolimab. Adults with locally advanced or metastatic head and neck squamous cell, hepatocellular, melanoma or renal cell carcinoma were enrolled in the trial. CD4+ and CD8+ T cells were sorted separately from peripheral blood before TCR sequencing. To sequence the TCRbeta CDR3 region, genomic DNA was isolated from the sorted cells. The immunoSEQ Assay was used for sequencing of TCRbeta CDR3 regions. TCRdb retrieved this table from immuneACCESS and kept in-frame rearrangements only. Not all clones are present; in checked studies, unresolved V genes account for under half, and no reason is known for the remainder. This sample gives 11,000 to 15,000 clones in total; around 87% of them show up just once. Over 5.5% of the sample is taken by the ten largest.

V loses 4 bases of germline sequence and J loses 6 bases, and the interval between the two ends is 8 bases. CDR1 and CDR2 were assigned from the germline V gene as SGHDT and YYEEEE. Including cysteine and phenylalanine, the CDR3 has 12 amino acids. The entry retains the CDR3 DNA only, 36 bases that are in frame from base 1. Findings and caveats that apply to the study as a whole: Low levels of normalized T-cell clonal expansion were also shown by some nonresponding patients. Antigen specificity was not determined for the clonally expanded peripheral T cells. Partial responders in the 0.1-3.0 mg/kg groups had among the lowest normalized peripheral clonal expansion, especially among CD8+ T cells. After ivuxolimab, more expanded clones were found on average in CD8+ T cells than in CD4+ T cells. At doses from 0.1 to 3.0 mg/kg, clonal expansion was seen in both CD4+ and CD8+ blood T cells between baseline and week 6.

This receptor was obtained from an adult with an advanced solid tumor such as melanoma, head and neck, liver or kidney cancer. Here the sequenced sample was CD4+ or CD8+ T cells sorted from blood, taken in a trial of the OX40 agonist ivuxolimab. Recombination linked TRBV5-6 to TRBJ2-1; the D region possibly corresponds to TRBD2 (5 bases align). This receptor has the CDR3 CASSAEGNEQFF. The base sequence is TGTGCCAGCAGCGCTGAGGGCAATGAGCAGTTCTTC.